The T cell receptor beta chain under discussion was sequenced for a study of cytomegalovirus exposure and HLA in healthy donors. The study, taken as a whole, reports: Altogether, some 170 TCR beta chains were recorded as cytomegalovirus-associated. Exclusion as indistinguishable affected some V segments, including TRBV6-2 and TRBV6-3. Within the data, a cluster of highly shared sequence variants was likely a sequencing artifact. It was confirmed in vitro that a few of the CMV-associated chains were specific for CMV antigens.

For this clone: The antigen remains undetermined.

PCR employed 60 Vbeta and 13 Jbeta primers. Produced via immunoSEQ multiplex PCR; TCRdb's table is partial and in-frame only. The sample gives about 220,000 clones, over 80% of which show up once; 0.71% is in the top ten. This CDR3 has 14 residues. Trimming cost V 6 bases and J 5 bases, with 16 bases left between them. Germline V gene sequence: CDR1 KGHSH, CDR2 LQKENI. The receptor was isolated from a boy aged 2 to 10 in good health and CMV-seronegative. The sequenced sample was PBMCs. This rearrangement joins TRBV18 to TRBJ1-1; a weak D match, TRBD1 (5 bases). The CDR3 nucleotides read TGTGCCAGCTCCCCGGGGGGTAGAACGACTGAAGCTTTCTTT. Translating gives CASSPGGRTTEAFF.